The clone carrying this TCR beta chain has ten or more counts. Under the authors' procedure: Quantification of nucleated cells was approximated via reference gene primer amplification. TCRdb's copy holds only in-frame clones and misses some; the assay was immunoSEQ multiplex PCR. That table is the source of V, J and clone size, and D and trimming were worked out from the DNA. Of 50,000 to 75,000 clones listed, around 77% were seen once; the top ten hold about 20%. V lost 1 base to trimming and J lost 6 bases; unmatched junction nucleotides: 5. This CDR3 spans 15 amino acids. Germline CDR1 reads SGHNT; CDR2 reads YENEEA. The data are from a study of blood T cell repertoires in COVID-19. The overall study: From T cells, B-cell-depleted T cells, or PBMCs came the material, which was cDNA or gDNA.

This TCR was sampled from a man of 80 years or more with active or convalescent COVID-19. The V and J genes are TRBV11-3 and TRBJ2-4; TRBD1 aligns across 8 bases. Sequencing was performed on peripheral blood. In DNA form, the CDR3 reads TGTGCCAGCAGCTTAGTCACCGGGACAGGAAACATTCAGTACTTC. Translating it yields CASSLVTGTGNIQYF.